The 18 T cell receptor beta chains in this list originate from one sample, sequenced in a study of CD8+CD57+ T cells in acquired aplastic anemia. Whoever was chosen for sequencing had shown CD8+CD57+ cell expansion by flow cytometry. Genomic DNA served as template for TCR beta VDJ and CDR3 profiling. From the reads, TCRdb called clonotypes with MiXCR, one entry per CDR3 protein. This table holds about 180,000 distinct CDR3 sequences, 45% to 55% found once. The sequenced material came from sorted CD4+, CD8+, or CD8+CD57+ T cells (not recorded which) from PBMCs. Source of these receptors: a human donor with aplastic anemia.

This clonotype was recorded at least ten times. The J gene is TRBJ2-3, the V gene TRBV5-1, with 8 bases fitting TRBD1. Germline values: CDR1 SGHRS, CDR2 YFSETQ. Trimming removed 0 bases from V and 1 base from J; junction bases left unmatched: 10. There are 18 residues in the CDR3. The CDR3 is CASSLGQGWGSGTDTQYF. Written as DNA, the CDR3 is TGCGCCAGCAGCTTGGGACAGGGGTGGGGATCTGGCACAGATACGCAGTATTTT. The complete variable domain, with remaining parts taken from reference TRBV5-1 and TRBJ2-3, reads KAGVTQTPRYLIKTRGQQVTLSCSPISGHRSVSWYQQTPGQGLQFLFEYFSETQRNKGNFPGRFSGRQFSNSRSEMNVSTLELGDSALYLCASSLGQGWGSGTDTQYFGPGTRLTVL.

This clonotype was detected many times. CDR3 amino acids: CATSMDRWNTGELFF. The CDR3 coding sequence is TGTGCCACCAGCATGGACAGGTGGAACACCGGGGAGCTGTTTTTT. The rearrangement uses TRBV24-1 and TRBJ2-2, with 7 positions matching TRBD1. Germline loops: CDR1 KGHDR, CDR2 SFDVKD. With V trimmed by 7 bases and J by 1 base, 5 bases remained unmatched. CDR3 size: 15 residues.

This clonotype was found a few times. The rearrangement uses TRBV18 and TRBJ1-2; D remains ambiguous. Per germline, CDR1 KGHSH and CDR2 LQKENI. This CDR3 is 13 amino acids long. V was clipped by 3 bases and J by 8 bases, with 13 bases between them. DNA for the CDR3: TGTGCCAGCTCACCCGAGGCAACCTTCGGCTACACCTTC. Its protein product is CASSPEATFGYTF.

This clonotype has ten or more counts. V usage is TRBV7-9 and J usage is TRBJ2-7, with 9 bases matching TRBD1. V gave up 2 bases and J gave up 10 bases; unmatched junction bases: 6. The CDR3 contains 13 residues. Germline lookup yields CDR1 SEHNR and CDR2 FQNEAQ (reference sequence). The CDR3 nucleotides are TGTGCCAGCAGCTTATGGGACAGGGCGCAACAGTACTTC. It is translated as CASSLWDRAQQYF.

The V gene is TRBV20-1, the J gene TRBJ2-5; 13 positions match TRBD2. CDR3 length: 16 amino acids. J lost 7 bases, V lost 4 bases, and 12 bases had no gene match. Per germline, CDR1 DFQATT and CDR2 SNEGSKA (reference sequence). DNA of the CDR3: TGCAGTGCTACTGGGACTAGCGGGGAACTATCAGTGACCCAGTACTTC. Protein: CSATGTSGELSVTQYF.

The rearrangement joins TRBV10-3 to TRBJ1-4; D is uncertain. The V gene lost 5 bases and the J gene lost 4 bases, with 11 bases spanning the gap. Looked up from germline, CDR1 is ENHRY and CDR2 is SYGVKD. This CDR3 is built from 14 residues. CDR3 coding DNA: TGTGCCATCAGTAAGCATCGGAATAATGAAAAACTGTTTTTT. As protein: CAISKHRNNEKLFF.

Ten or more counts support this clonotype. The rearrangement uses TRBV19 and TRBJ1-1, with a weak D call TRBD1 (5 bases). Germline V gene data show CDR1 as LNHDA and CDR2 as SQIVND (reference sequence). The germline V and J ends were trimmed by 2 bases and 0 bases, with 10 bases remaining between them. CDR3 size: 15 residues. Here the CDR3 DNA reads TGTGCCAGTAGTATAAGGCGGGGGGTGAACACTGAAGCTTTCTTT. This translates into CASSIRRGVNTEAFF.

This clonotype was counted once. J is TRBJ2-7 and V is TRBV5-6; D is ambiguous. Germline assignment: CDR1 SGHDT and CDR2 YYEEEE. The CDR3 is made up of 13 amino acids. Trimming cost V 0 bases and J 6 bases, with 10 bases left between them. The CDR3 DNA is TGTGCCAGCAGCTTGGCTCTTTCACCCGAGCAGTACTTC. The encoded protein is CASSLALSPEQYF.

This clonotype was counted a few times. The chain joins TRBV6-1 to TRBJ2-3, with 10 bases that match TRBD2. V shed 7 bases and J 3 bases; nucleotides not matched to a gene: 10. This CDR3 has 16 residues. Germline loops: CDR1 MNHNS, CDR2 SASEGT. For the CDR3, the DNA is TGTGCCAGCATCTCCCGGCTAGCGGGGGTTACAGATACGCAGTATTTT. Its translation is CASISRLAGVTDTQYF.

This chain joins TRBV29-1 and TRBJ2-3; 10 bases are shared with TRBD2. Germline V gene sequence: CDR1 SQVTM, CDR2 ANQGSEA. The CDR3 spans 15 residues. Germline trimming cut 2 bases from V and 5 bases from J; bases unmatched to any gene: 7. CDR3 sequence (DNA): TGCAGCGTTGAATCTAGCGGGAGTGATGGAGATACGCAGTATTTT. Its protein product is CSVESSGSDGDTQYF.

On this clonotype: One junction end disagrees with the germline gene, perhaps due to a read error. This chain joins TRBV6-2 or TRBV6-3 and TRBJ1-2, with TRBD1 as a possible D gene (5 bases). The germline CDR1 and CDR2 sequences are MNHEY and SVGEGT. The CDR3 consists of 13 residues. Here the CDR3 reads CAGSRDSWTGYTF. CDR3 nucleotides: TGTGCCGGCAGCCGCGACAGCTGGACTGGCTACACCTTC.

The rearrangement links TRBV20-1 to TRBJ2-3; D perhaps matches TRBD2 (6 bases). The V gene's germline CDR1 is DFQATT and CDR2 SNEGSKA (reference sequence). Trimming pared 6 bases from V and 1 base from J, leaving 17 bases between. The CDR3 length is 15 residues. The CDR3 DNA follows: TGCAGTGCCGCTGTCCGGGCTAGCGGCACAGATACGCAGTATTTT. Translating it yields CSAAVRASGTDTQYF.

CDR3 protein: CASSILSQPQHF. The DNA of the CDR3 is TGTGCCAGTAGTATTTTGTCTCAGCCCCAGCATTTT. The genes are TRBV19 and TRBJ1-5; D unclear. Trimming removed 3 bases at V and 6 bases at J, with 6 bases between. Germline V gene data show CDR1 as LNHDA and CDR2 as SQIVND (reference sequence). CDR3 length: 12 amino acids.

CDR3 residues: CASSPGGLALKGTQYF. CDR3 nucleotide sequence: TGTGCCAGCAGTCCCGGGGGACTAGCGTTGAAAGGGACCCAGTACTTC. The V and J genes are TRBV6-2 or TRBV6-3 and TRBJ2-5; 10 nucleotides agree with TRBD2. Trimming removed 5 bases from V and 7 bases from J; junction bases left unmatched: 13. This CDR3 is 16 amino acids long. The germline gives CDR1 MNHEY, CDR2 SVGEGT.

Turning to this clonotype: A read error may be the cause here, since a much bigger clone is one base away. J is TRBJ1-4 and V is TRBV7-2, with no clear D. The germline gives CDR1 SGHTA, CDR2 FQGNSA. There are 15 residues in the CDR3. The CDR3 sequence: CASSPDVGLGEELFF. Here the CDR3 DNA reads TGTGCCAGCAGCCCGGACGTAGGCTTAGGTGAAGAACTGTTTTTT.

The CDR3 DNA reads TGTGCCAGTGCTCGACCACCCGAGAACACTGAAGCTTTCTTT. Translated, it gives CASARPPENTEAFF. The rearrangement joins TRBV11-2 to TRBJ1-1; no clear D gene. In germline, CDR1 is SGHAT, CDR2 FQNNGV. The CDR3 totals 14 residues. The ends were cut back, 9 bases at V and 1 base at J, with 15 bases in the middle.

The rearrangement links TRBV7-2 to TRBJ2-7; no clear D. The CDR3 has 13 amino acids. Germline V CDR1 and CDR2: SGHTA, FQGNSA. The V gene lost 2 bases and the J gene lost 3 bases, with 8 bases spanning the gap. This CDR3 is CASSLNYFYEQYF. DNA for the CDR3: TGTGCCAGCAGCTTAAACTACTTCTACGAGCAGTACTTC.

The rearrangement uses TRBV5-8 and TRBJ1-6; no clear D. The CDR3 has 14 residues. Trimming left V 4 bases short and J 10 bases short, with 15 bases between. Germline loops: CDR1 SGHTS, CDR2 YDEGEE. The CDR3 loop reads CASSPRTRGSPLHF. For the CDR3, the DNA is TGTGCCAGCAGCCCCCGGACCCGAGGATCACCCCTCCACTTT.